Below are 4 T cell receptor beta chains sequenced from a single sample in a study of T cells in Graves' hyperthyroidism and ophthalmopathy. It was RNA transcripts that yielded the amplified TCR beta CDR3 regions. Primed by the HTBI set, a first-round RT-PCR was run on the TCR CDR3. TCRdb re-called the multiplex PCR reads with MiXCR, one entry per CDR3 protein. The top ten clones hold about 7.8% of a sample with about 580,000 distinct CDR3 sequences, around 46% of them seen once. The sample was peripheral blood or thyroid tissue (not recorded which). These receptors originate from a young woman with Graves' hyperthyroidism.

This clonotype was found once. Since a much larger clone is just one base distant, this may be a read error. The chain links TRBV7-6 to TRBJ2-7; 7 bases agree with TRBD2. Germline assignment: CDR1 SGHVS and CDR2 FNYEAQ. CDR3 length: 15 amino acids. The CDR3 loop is CASSLGTGGSDEQYF. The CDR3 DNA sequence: TGCGCCAGCAGCCTCGGGACTGGCGGGAGCGACGAGCAGTACTTC.

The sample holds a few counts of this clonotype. CDR3 protein: CASSEGLSRVQYF. CDR3 nucleotide sequence: TGTGCCAGCAGTGAAGGGCTAAGCCGGGTCCAGTACTTC. V is TRBV6-1 and J is TRBJ2-5; D is unresolved. From germline, CDR1 is MNHNS and CDR2 SASEGT. The length of the CDR3 is 13 residues. V shed 1 base and J shed 10 bases, with 13 bases lying between them.

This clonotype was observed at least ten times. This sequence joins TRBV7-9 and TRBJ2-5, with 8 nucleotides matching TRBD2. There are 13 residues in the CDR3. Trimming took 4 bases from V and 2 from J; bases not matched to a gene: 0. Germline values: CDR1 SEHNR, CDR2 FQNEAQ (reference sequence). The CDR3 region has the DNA TGTGCCAGCAGCTCTAGCGGGCAAGAGACCCAGTACTTC. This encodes CASSSSGQETQYF.

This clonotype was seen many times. The CDR3 DNA reads as TGCAGCGTTTCTCGGGCAGGGGGCTACACCTTC. Translation: CSVSRAGGYTF. V is TRBV29-1 and J is TRBJ1-2; TRBD1 might be the D (5 bases). Germline V gene lookup returns CDR1 SQVTM and CDR2 ANQGSEA. CDR3 length: 11 amino acids. V was shortened by 5 bases and J by 8 bases, with 12 bases between the two germline ends.